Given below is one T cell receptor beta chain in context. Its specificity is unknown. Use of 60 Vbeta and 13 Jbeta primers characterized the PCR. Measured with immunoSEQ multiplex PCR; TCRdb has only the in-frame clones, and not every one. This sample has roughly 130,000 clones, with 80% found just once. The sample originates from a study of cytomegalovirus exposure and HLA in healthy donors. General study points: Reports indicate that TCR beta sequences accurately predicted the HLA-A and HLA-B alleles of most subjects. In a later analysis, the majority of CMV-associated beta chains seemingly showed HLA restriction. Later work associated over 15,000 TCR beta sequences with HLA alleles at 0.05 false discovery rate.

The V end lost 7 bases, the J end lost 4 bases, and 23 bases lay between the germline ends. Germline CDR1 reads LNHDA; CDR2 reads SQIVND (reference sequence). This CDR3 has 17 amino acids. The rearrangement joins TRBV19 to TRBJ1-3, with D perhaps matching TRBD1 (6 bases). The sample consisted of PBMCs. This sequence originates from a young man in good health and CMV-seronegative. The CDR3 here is CASKRDIRIQNGNTIYF. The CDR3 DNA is TGTGCCAGTAAACGGGACATCAGAATCCAGAACGGAAACACCATATATTTT.